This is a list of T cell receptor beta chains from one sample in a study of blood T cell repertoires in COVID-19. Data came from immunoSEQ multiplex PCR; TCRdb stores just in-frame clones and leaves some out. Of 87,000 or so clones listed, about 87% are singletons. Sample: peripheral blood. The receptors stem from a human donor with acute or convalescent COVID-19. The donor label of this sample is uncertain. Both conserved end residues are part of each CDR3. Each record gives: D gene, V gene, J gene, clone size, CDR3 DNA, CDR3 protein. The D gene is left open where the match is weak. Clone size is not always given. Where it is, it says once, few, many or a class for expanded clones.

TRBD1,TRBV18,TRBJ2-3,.,TGTGCCAGCTCACCAACAGGGGGAAGCGGCACAGATACGCAGTATTTT,CASSPTGGSGTDTQYF
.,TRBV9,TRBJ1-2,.,TGTGCCAGCAGCGTAGGTCGAACGAGGCGACAGGAGGATAACTATGGCTACACCTTC,CASSVGRTRRQEDNYGYTF
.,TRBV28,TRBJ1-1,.,TGTGCCAGCAGCTCTGGCAACCGGGTTGTCACTGAAGCTTTCTTT,CASSSGNRVVTEAFF
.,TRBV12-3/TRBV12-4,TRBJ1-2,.,TGTGCCAGCAGTTTAATGGAGGCCTATGGCTACACCTTC,CASSLMEAYGYTF
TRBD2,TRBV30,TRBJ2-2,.,TGTGCCTGGAGCGGGCTAGCGGGGGTGGGCGGGGAGCTGTTTTTT,CAWSGLAGVGGELFF
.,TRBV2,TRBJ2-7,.,TGTGCCAGCAGTGAGAGGGCCGGCTCCTACGAGCAGTACTTC,CASSERAGSYEQYF
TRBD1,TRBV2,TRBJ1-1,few,TGTGCCTCCCATTTGGACAGGATGCAGGCTTTCTTT,CASHLDRMQAFF
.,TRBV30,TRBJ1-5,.,TGTGCCTGGAGCACTTTAGGGACACTCAATCAGCCCCAGCATTTT,CAWSTLGTLNQPQHF
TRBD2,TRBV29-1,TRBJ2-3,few,TGCAGCGTTCCGACGGGGGGGCCCACAGATACGCAGTATTTT,CSVPTGGPTDTQYF
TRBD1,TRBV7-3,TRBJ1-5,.,TGTGCCAGCAGCGCGGACAGGGGCCAGCCCCAGCATTTT,CASSADRGQPQHF